Listed below are T cell receptor beta chains from one sample, sequenced in a study of shared clonotypes between healthy human individuals. TCRdb's table, derived via immunoSEQ multiplex PCR, lists solely in-frame clones and lacks some. The sample lists a few million clones, about 92% occurring once. The sequenced sample consisted of naive CD4+ T cells from PBMCs. These receptor sequences come from a young man in good health. Some clones in this sample may be carry-over from other donors' samples. The CDR3 runs from the conserved cysteine through the conserved F or W. D genes are given only for firm matches.

>TRBD2|TRBV6-1|TRBJ2-1
CASSERRGLAGFSYNEQFF
TGTGCCAGCAGTGAAAGAAGGGGACTAGCGGGATTCTCCTACAATGAGCAGTTCTTC
>TRBD1|TRBV9|TRBJ1-4
CASSAGQGAAKLFF
TGTGCCAGCAGCGCGGGACAGGGGGCCGCAAAACTGTTTTTT
>TRBD2|TRBV28|TRBJ2-1
CASSPPLAIDEQFF
TGTGCCAGCAGTCCCCCACTAGCGATCGATGAGCAGTTCTTC
>-|TRBV21-1|TRBJ2-7
CASRTRVYPYEQYF
TGTGCCAGCAGAACCAGGGTTTATCCCTACGAGCAGTACTTC
>-|TRBV11-1|TRBJ1-5
CASSLDGGNQPQHF
TGTGCCAGCAGCTTAGACGGGGGCAATCAGCCCCAGCATTTT
>-|TRBV11-2|TRBJ1-1
CASSLDLGRLNTEAFF
TGTGCCAGCAGCTTAGATCTCGGCAGATTGAACACTGAAGCTTTCTTT
>-|TRBV5-1|TRBJ2-3
CASRTGTQSTDTQYF
TGCGCCAGTAGGACCGGGACACAAAGCACAGATACGCAGTATTTT
>-|TRBV5-1|TRBJ1-2
CASSLRGSDGYTF
TGCGCCAGCAGCTTGAGGGGGAGCGATGGCTACACCTTC
>TRBD2|TRBV6-6|TRBJ2-2
CASSREGLGSRELFF
TGTGCCAGCAGTCGCGAGGGACTAGGCAGCCGGGAGCTGTTTTTT
>-|TRBV6-6|TRBJ2-5
CASRRARTQETQYF
TGTGCCAGCAGAAGGGCAAGGACCCAAGAGACCCAGTACTTC
>-|TRBV29-1|TRBJ1-5
CSVEQAAGQPQHF
TGCAGCGTTGAGCAGGCAGCCGGTCAGCCCCAGCATTTT
>-|TRBV28|TRBJ2-7
CASTPPSVAEQYF
TGTGCCAGCACCCCCCCATCTGTGGCCGAGCAGTACTTC